Listed below are T cell receptor beta chains from one sample, sequenced in a study of blood T cell repertoires in COVID-19. The table came from immunoSEQ multiplex PCR; TCRdb's copy has only in-frame clones and leaves some out. The repertoire includes some 52,000 clones, about 88% of them detected once, and around 5.1% sits in the top ten. Input material: peripheral blood. The receptors derive from a man between 60 and 70 years old with active COVID-19. Each CDR3 is given with its conserved first and last residue. A D gene is named only where the DNA matches it firmly. Part of the rows lack a size; the others show once, few, many or a class for expanded clones.

>.|.|TRBJ1-6|TRBV28
CASSPPGFYNSPLHF
TGTGCCAGCAGTCCCCCAGGGTTCTATAATTCACCCCTCCACTTT
>.|.|TRBJ1-4|TRBV28
CASSFTGGAEKLFF
TGTGCCAGCAGTTTCACGGGGGGGGCTGAAAAACTGTTTTTT
>TRBD2|.|TRBJ2-7|TRBV7-2
CASSLYAASGRDLYF
TGTGCCAGCAGCTTATATGCGGCTAGCGGGAGAGATCTGTACTTC
>TRBD2|.|TRBJ2-5|TRBV5-1
CASSPGLAGAQETQYF
TGCGCCAGCAGCCCGGGACTAGCGGGAGCCCAAGAGACCCAGTACTTC
>.|.|TRBJ2-3|TRBV9
CASSLNQPDTQYF
TGTGCCAGCAGCCTAAACCAACCGGATACGCAGTATTTT
>.|.|TRBJ2-1|TRBV28
CASTSTDEQFF
TGTGCCAGCACCTCCACAGATGAGCAGTTCTTC
>.|.|TRBJ2-3|TRBV5-1
CASSPGLEDTQYF
TGCGCCAGCAGCCCGGGACTCGAGGATACGCAGTATTTT
>TRBD1|.|TRBJ1-1|TRBV3-1/TRBV3-2
CASSHTGQGNTEAFF
TGTGCCAGCAGCCATACCGGACAGGGGAACACTGAAGCTTTCTTT
>.|.|TRBJ2-7|TRBV9
CASSVASAYEQYF
TGTGCCAGCAGCGTAGCTAGCGCCTACGAGCAGTACTTC
>TRBD1|few|TRBJ1-2|TRBV6-5
CASTPPGTGLGYTF
TGTGCCAGCACCCCACCCGGGACAGGGCTTGGCTACACCTTC
>TRBD2|.|TRBJ2-1|TRBV5-1
CASSTSRSSGISYNEQFF
TGCGCCAGCAGCACCTCCCGATCTAGCGGGATCTCCTACAATGAGCAGTTCTTC
>TRBD2|.|TRBJ2-2|TRBV7-2
CASSSGGTINTGELFF
TGTGCCAGCTCCTCAGGCGGGACTATTAACACCGGGGAGCTGTTTTTT
>.|.|TRBJ1-1|TRBV6-6
CASSSVGAAFF
TGTGCCAGCAGTTCGGTTGGGGCAGCTTTCTTT
>.|.|TRBJ1-3|TRBV4-3
CASSQAGGMGNTIYF
TGCGCCAGCAGCCAAGCAGGAGGGATGGGAAACACCATATATTTT
>TRBD2|.|TRBJ2-4|TRBV6-5
CASTSAGLENIQYF
TGTGCCAGCACCTCAGCGGGACTTGAAAACATTCAGTACTTC
>TRBD1|.|TRBJ1-1|TRBV19
CASRGQGGTEAFF
TGTGCCAGTAGAGGACAGGGCGGGACTGAAGCTTTCTTT
>.|.|TRBJ2-7|TRBV3-1/TRBV3-2
CASSQDNREGYEQYF
TGTGCCAGCAGCCAAGATAACCGGGAAGGGTACGAGCAGTACTTC
>TRBD1|.|TRBJ2-1|TRBV5-8
CASSHTGGAFYEQFF
TGTGCCAGCAGTCATACAGGGGGCGCGTTCTATGAGCAGTTCTTC
>.|.|TRBJ1-6|TRBV19
CASSNRDPPLHF
TGTGCCAGTAGTAACCGGGATCCACCCCTCCACTTT
>TRBD2|.|TRBJ2-3|TRBV6-5
CASSPGLAGDTQYF
TGTGCCAGCAGTCCCGGACTAGCGGGAGATACGCAGTATTTT
>TRBD1|.|TRBJ2-1|TRBV5-1
CASSLAQGASRFF
TGCGCCAGCAGCTTGGCCCAGGGGGCCTCAAGGTTCTTC
>TRBD1|.|TRBJ1-1|TRBV28
CASRMDRLNTEAFF
TGTGCCAGCAGGATGGACAGGCTGAACACTGAAGCTTTCTTT
>.|.|TRBJ1-5|TRBV24-1
CATSDGASPSNQPQHF
TGTGCCACCAGTGATGGGGCCAGCCCCTCCAATCAGCCCCAGCATTTT
>.|.|TRBJ2-7|TRBV9
CASSDGSRSSYEQYF
TGTGCCAGCAGCGACGGGTCAAGGAGCTCCTACGAGCAGTACTTC
>TRBD1|.|TRBJ2-3|TRBV9
CASSVGTGGGDTQYF
TGTGCCAGCAGCGTAGGCACAGGGGGTGGCGATACGCAGTATTTT
>.|.|TRBJ1-6|TRBV7-6
CASSLEPSQGSRLSPLHF
TGTGCCAGCAGCTTAGAGCCGTCTCAGGGAAGTAGGTTGTCACCCCTCCACTTT
>.|once|TRBJ2-3|TRBV12-3/TRBV12-4
CASKSGSTDTQYF
TGTGCCAGCAAAAGCGGTAGCACAGATACGCAGTATTTT
>TRBD2|few|TRBJ2-7|TRBV27
CASSYREGYEQYF
TGTGCCAGCAGTTACCGGGAGGGGTACGAGCAGTACTTC
>TRBD2|.|TRBJ2-5|TRBV7-2
CASSLGLAVGETQYF
TGTGCCAGCAGCTTAGGGCTAGCGGTTGGGGAGACCCAGTACTTC
>TRBD2|.|TRBJ2-5|TRBV7-8
CASSDRLAGNQETQYF
TGTGCCAGCAGCGATAGACTAGCGGGCAACCAAGAGACCCAGTACTTC
>TRBD1|.|TRBJ1-2|TRBV28
CASRISGQSNYGYTF
TGTGCCAGCAGGATATCGGGACAGAGTAACTATGGCTACACCTTC
>TRBD1|.|TRBJ2-3|TRBV5-1
CASSKAPGTAITDTQYF
TGCGCCAGCAGCAAAGCCCCCGGGACAGCAATTACAGATACGCAGTATTTT
>.|.|TRBJ2-7|TRBV5-1
CASSLAGGAYEQYF
TGCGCCAGCAGCTTGGCTGGAGGGGCCTACGAGCAGTACTTC
>.|.|TRBJ1-5|TRBV21-1
CASSKLVGQGIVSNQPQHF
.
>.|.|TRBJ1-2|TRBV7-3
CASSLSREDGYTF
TGTGCCAGCAGCTTAAGCAGGGAGGATGGCTACACCTTC
>TRBD1|once|TRBJ2-7|TRBV9
CASSESGQGFYEQYF
TGTGCCAGCAGCGAATCGGGACAGGGATTCTACGAGCAGTACTTC
>.|.|TRBJ2-2|TRBV7-3
CASSLLGARGELFF
TGTGCCAGCAGCCTCCTGGGAGCAAGGGGGGAGCTGTTTTTT
>.|.|TRBJ1-4|TRBV10-3
CAISAGGGHEKLFF
TGTGCCATCAGTGCGGGGGGAGGGCATGAAAAACTGTTTTTT
>TRBD1|.|TRBJ1-4|TRBV5-1
CASSPSTGTGNEKLFF
TGCGCCAGCAGCCCCTCCACCGGGACAGGAAATGAAAAACTGTTTTTT
>TRBD2|once|TRBJ2-1|TRBV18
CASSLISGAGVEEQFF
TGTGCCAGCTCACTAATAAGCGGGGCGGGAGTTGAAGAGCAGTTCTTC
>TRBD2|.|TRBJ2-3|TRBV4-1
CASSLGLAGGPNTQYF
TGCGCCAGCAGCCTTGGACTAGCGGGAGGGCCGAATACGCAGTATTTT
>TRBD1|.|TRBJ2-2|TRBV23-1
CASSQSGDRGHRGAVF
TGCGCCAGCAGTCAATCTGGGGACAGGGGGCACCGGGGAGCTGTTTTT
>.|few|TRBJ1-1|TRBV2
CASRTGQNTEAFF
TGTGCCAGCAGAACCGGACAGAACACTGAAGCTTTCTTT
>.|.|TRBJ1-2|TRBV28
CASSLEVGYTF
TGTGCCAGCAGTTTAGAGGTGGGCTACACCTTC
>.|once|TRBJ2-3|TRBV18
CASSPRNLPVGRTDTQYF
TGTGCCAGCTCACCAAGAAACTTACCGGTGGGCCGCACAGATACGCAGTATTTT
>.|few|TRBJ1-5|TRBV7-2
CASSLGGGHQPQHF
TGTGCCAGCAGCTTAGGAGGGGGACATCAGCCCCAGCATTTT
>TRBD2|.|TRBJ2-7|TRBV11-2
CASSLWLAGSYEQYF
TGTGCCAGCAGCTTATGGCTAGCGGGCTCCTACGAGCAGTACTTC
>.|.|TRBJ2-5|TRBV28
CASRMGGTQYF
TGTGCCAGCAGGATGGGGGGGACCCAGTACTTC
>.|.|TRBJ2-1|TRBV10-3
CAIEGASNEQFF
TGTGCCATTGAAGGAGCAAGCAATGAGCAGTTCTTC
>TRBD1|.|TRBJ2-5|TRBV4-2
CASSQKTGTAETQYF
TGTGCCAGCAGCCAAAAAACCGGGACAGCCGAGACCCAGTACTTC
>TRBD1|.|TRBJ2-5|TRBV10-3
CAISESGPTGGDATQYF
TGTGCCATCAGTGAGTCAGGGCCAACAGGGGGAGATGCGACCCAGTACTTC
>TRBD1|.|TRBJ2-3|TRBV5-1
CASSTMDRGGGADTQYF
TGCGCCAGCAGCACCATGGACAGGGGAGGTGGGGCAGATACGCAGTATTTT
>TRBD2|.|TRBJ2-3|TRBV7-2
CASSTLAGLRTDTQYF
TGTGCCAGCAGCACCCTAGCGGGATTACGCACAGATACGCAGTATTTT
>.|.|TRBJ1-1|TRBV7-2
CASSLLVGGTEAFF
TGTGCCAGCAGCTTACTGGTTGGAGGCACTGAAGCTTTCTTT
>.|.|TRBJ2-3|TRBV7-2
CASSLDAAADTQYF
TGTGCCAGCAGCTTAGATGCAGCGGCGGATACGCAGTATTTT
>.|.|TRBJ2-3|TRBV29-1
CSVSTGVDTQYF
TGCAGCGTTTCCACCGGGGTGGATACGCAGTATTTT
>.|.|TRBJ2-4|TRBV29-1
CSVVEGTAKNIQYF
TGCAGCGTTGTGGAGGGGACGGCCAAAAACATTCAGTACTTC
>TRBD1|.|TRBJ1-4|TRBV13
CASSPPRQGEKLFF
TGTGCCAGCAGCCCGCCTCGACAGGGTGAAAAACTGTTTTTT
>.|.|TRBJ2-3|TRBV6-2/TRBV6-3
CASSWTLQASSTDTQYF
TGTGCCAGCAGTTGGACCCTACAGGCTTCTAGCACAGATACGCAGTATTTT